The 21 T cell receptor beta chains below come from one sample, sequenced in a study of Ad26.COV2.S vaccination and SARS-CoV-2 variants. The treatment was: around 19 received Ad26.COV2.S at low or high dose, single or two shots; about 5 received placebo; per-sample allocation not given. Day 63 following the first vaccine or placebo injection was when the samples were taken. Produced via immunoSEQ multiplex PCR; TCRdb's table is partial and in-frame only. Among 300,000 to 350,000 clones listed, 86% were seen once. The source was peripheral blood, collected in a trial of Ad26.COV2.S vaccine versus placebo. These TCRs come from a person aged 18-65 years who received the Ad26.COV2.S COVID-19 vaccine or a placebo.

This clone was picked up a small number of times. V usage is TRBV11-2 and J usage is TRBJ2-6, with D hard to call. This CDR3 contains 15 residues. Trimming removed 5 bases at V and 0 bases at J, with 8 bases between. The V gene's germline CDR1 is SGHAT and CDR2 FQNNGV. The CDR3 spells CASSSYGSGANVLTF. DNA for the CDR3: TGTGCCAGCAGCAGTTATGGCTCTGGGGCCAACGTCCTGACTTTC.

DNA of the CDR3: TGCGCCAGCAGCTTGGGCTTTGACAGGGACTATGGCTACACCTTC. It encodes CASSLGFDRDYGYTF. J is TRBJ1-2 and V is TRBV5-1; 7 bases fit TRBD1. The germline V gene encodes CDR1 SGHRS and CDR2 YFSETQ. There are 15 residues in the CDR3. Trimming cost V 0 bases and J 3 bases; bases outside gene matches: 5. The variable domain in full, completed from reference TRBV5-1 and TRBJ1-2, reads KAGVTQTPRYLIKTRGQQVTLSCSPISGHRSVSWYQQTPGQGLQFLFEYFSETQRNKGNFPGRFSGRQFSNSRSEMNVSTLELGDSALYLCASSLGFDRDYGYTFGSGTRLTVV.

Notes on this clone: Relative to the germline gene, one junction end is altered; a read error may explain this. The J gene is TRBJ2-7, the V gene TRBV6-1; maybe TRBD2 (6 bases). The germline gives CDR1 MNHNS, CDR2 SASEGT. The CDR3 is 15 residues long. CDR3 nucleotide sequence: TGTGCCAGCAGTGAACGGAGGGGAGGCTCCCACGAGCAGTACTTC. Its protein is CASSERRGGSHEQYF.

This rearrangement joins TRBV6-2 or TRBV6-3 to TRBJ2-1, with 8 bases identical to TRBD1. J was trimmed by 9 bases and V by 5 bases; bases with no gene match: 9. Germline V gene data show CDR1 as MNHEY and CDR2 as SVGEGT. The CDR3 consists of 14 residues. The CDR3 DNA reads as TGTGCCAGCAGTCCCGACAGGGGAGAGAGTGAGCAGTTCTTC. This sequence encodes CASSPDRGESEQFF.

In its sample, this clone was seen once. DNA for the CDR3: TGTGCCAGCAGTCCCGGGACAGCAGATTACAATGAGCAGTTCTTC. Amino acid sequence: CASSPGTADYNEQFF. This sequence joins TRBV6-5 and TRBJ2-1; 7 bases align to TRBD1. CDR3 length: 15 amino acids. V lost 5 bases, J lost 4 bases, and 8 bases stayed unmatched. The germline CDR1 and CDR2 sequences are MNHEY and SVGAGI.

This sequence joins TRBV4-3 and TRBJ2-1; the D call may be TRBD1 or TRBD2 (5 bases each). The V gene's germline CDR1 is LGHNA and CDR2 YSLEER. The V end was cut by 4 bases, the J end by 4 bases, with 11 bases between. This CDR3 contains 14 residues. The CDR3 DNA sequence: TGCGCCAGCAGCCGTGGGACGGATTACAATGAGCAGTTCTTC. This sequence encodes CASSRGTDYNEQFF.

This chain connects TRBV7-8 to TRBJ2-1, with 10 bases fitting TRBD2. This CDR3 region has 18 residues. V shed 0 bases, J shed 7 bases, and the junction held 12 bases outside the gene matches. Germline loops: CDR1 SGHVS, CDR2 FQNEAQ. This CDR3 is CASSLAGLAAYRGNEQFF. In DNA, the CDR3 is TGTGCCAGCAGCTTAGCAGGACTAGCGGCATACAGAGGGAATGAGCAGTTCTTC. The full variable domain, with the rest looked up from reference TRBV7-8 and TRBJ2-1, is GAGVSQSPRYKVAKRGQDVALRCDPISGHVSLFWYQQALGQGPEFLTYFQNEAQLDKSGLPSDRFFAERPEGSVSTLKIQRTQQEDSAVYLCASSLAGLAAYRGNEQFFGPGTRLTVL.

The chain recombines TRBV18 with TRBJ1-2; a possible D gene is TRBD1 (6 bases). The CDR3 sequence is 15 residues long. Germline V lookup: CDR1 KGHSH, CDR2 LQKENI. V lost 3 bases, J lost 7 bases, and 18 bases lay in between. In DNA form, the CDR3 reads TGTGCCAGCTCACCCATGGGGGGGGCGAGTAGTGGCTACACCTTC. Its translation is CASSPMGGASSGYTF.

V gene TRBV9 combines with J gene TRBJ1-1; possibly TRBD1 for D (6 bases). The CDR3 totals 12 residues. Germline loops: CDR1 SGDLS, CDR2 YYNGEE. V shed 7 bases and J shed 4 bases, with 11 bases lying between them. The CDR3, as DNA: TGTGCCAGCTCCTCCAGGGGCACTGAAGCTTTCTTT. Protein product: CASSSRGTEAFF. The full variable domain, rest sourced from reference TRBV9 and TRBJ1-1, is DSGVTQTPKHLITATGQRVTLRCSPRSGDLSVYWYQQSLDQGLQFLIQYYNGEERAKGNILERFSAQQFPDLHSELNLSSLELGDSALYFCASSSRGTEAFFGQGTRLTVV.

V and J are TRBV5-8 and TRBJ1-5; 7 bases align to TRBD1. The CDR3 is 15 amino acids. With 4 bases clipped from V and 7 bases from J, the junction kept 11 bases outside the gene matches. In germline, CDR1 is SGHTS, CDR2 YDEGEE. In nucleotides, the CDR3 is TGTGCCAGCAGCGGGGGTAACAGGGGTGGGCAGCCCCAGCATTTT. Its protein product is CASSGGNRGGQPQHF.

This clone showed up just a few times. The rearrangement uses TRBV7-2 and TRBJ1-5, with a weak D call TRBD1 (6 bases). Germline V gene lookup returns CDR1 SGHTA and CDR2 FQGNSA. CDR3 size: 13 residues. V lost 5 bases and J lost 9, with 14 bases in between. This chain's CDR3 is CASSVQGDRPQHF. The CDR3 nucleotides are TGTGCCAGCAGCGTACAGGGAGATCGGCCCCAGCATTTT.

The V call is TRBV5-6, the J call TRBJ2-7; TRBD1 matches 9 bases. This CDR3 spans 17 amino acids. V was clipped by 1 base and J by 4 bases; unmatched bases: 12. Germline-derived CDR1 and CDR2 are SGHDT and YYEEEE. The CDR3 loop is CASSLFFVWTGDYEQYF. DNA for the CDR3: TGTGCCAGCAGCTTGTTTTTTGTTTGGACAGGGGATTACGAGCAGTACTTC.

The V call is TRBV28, the J call TRBJ2-4; 8 bases agree with TRBD2. This CDR3 has 14 residues. Germline CDR1 and CDR2: MDHEN and SYDVKM. V gave up 8 bases and J gave up 8 bases; unmatched junction bases: 11. The CDR3 nucleotides read TGTGCCAGCGCCACTAGCGGCCTAGGGTACATTCAGTACTTC. Translating gives CASATSGLGYIQYF. Full variable domain (remainder filled in from reference TRBV28 and TRBJ2-4): DVKVTQSSRYLVKRTGEKVFLECVQDMDHENMFWYRQDPGLGLRLIYFSYDVKMKEKGDIPEGYSVSREKKERFSLILESASTNQTSMYLCASATSGLGYIQYFGAGTRLSVL.

On this clone itself: At one end the junction does not follow the germline gene, possibly because of a read error. The chain combines TRBV6-5 with TRBJ1-3, with a possible D match to TRBD1 (6 bases). CDR1 is MNHEY and CDR2 is SVGAGI in the germline V gene. The CDR3 consists of 16 residues. The CDR3 DNA sequence: TGTGCCAGCAGGTACTCGGGACAAACCTCTGGAAACACCATATATTTT. Its protein is CASRYSGQTSGNTIYF.

V gene TRBV6-5 combines with J gene TRBJ2-5, with 13 bases lining up with TRBD2. Looked up from germline, CDR1 is MNHEY and CDR2 is SVGAGI. The CDR3 runs to 15 residues. V lost 6 bases, J lost 5 bases, and 6 bases stayed unmatched. DNA of the CDR3: TGTGCCAGCAGAGGACTAGCGGGGGTCCGGGAGACCCAGTACTTC. Translating it yields CASRGLAGVRETQYF.

V and J are TRBV5-5 and TRBJ1-2, with D perhaps matching TRBD1 (6 bases). Trimming cost V 2 bases and J 2 bases, with 13 bases left between them. This CDR3 comprises 15 residues. CDR1 SGHKS and CDR2 YYEKEE come from the germline V gene (reference sequence). The CDR3 DNA follows: TGTGCCAGCAGCTTCTTCAGAGACAGGAACTATGGCTACACCTTC. Translating gives CASSFFRDRNYGYTF.

The CDR3 loop reads CASSSYTGELFF. The CDR3 DNA follows: TGTGCCAGCAGCTCGTACACCGGGGAGCTGTTTTTT. This sequence joins TRBV13 and TRBJ2-2; unclear D gene. V gave up 4 bases and J gave up 3 bases, with 3 bases separating them. This CDR3 region has 12 residues. CDR1 is PRHDT and CDR2 is FYEKMQ in the germline V gene (reference sequence).

The CDR3 DNA sequence: TGTGCCAGGGGGGGGGCCCGCACTAATGAAAAACTGTTTTTT. This codes for CARGGARTNEKLFF. The chain links TRBV3-1 (or the pseudogene TRBV3-2) to TRBJ1-4, with a possible D match to TRBD1 (6 bases). Germline CDR1 and CDR2: LGHDT and YNNKEL (reference sequence). Trimming left V 9 bases short and J 2 bases short, with 13 bases between. There are 14 residues in the CDR3.

The V call is TRBV5-4, the J call TRBJ1-1; 9 bases map to TRBD1. Germline CDR1 is SGHNT and CDR2 is YYREEE (reference sequence). V trimming: 3 bases; J trimming: 3 bases; junction bases outside the gene matches: 0. The CDR3 is 13 amino acids. The DNA of the CDR3 is TGTGCCAGCAGCTGGGACAGGGACACTGAAGCTTTCTTT. Translation: CASSWDRDTEAFF.

This sequence joins TRBV4-1 and TRBJ1-1; D not certain. The CDR3 spans 11 residues. Germline CDR1 and CDR2: MGHRA and YSYEKL. V shed 2 bases and J shed 11 bases, with 9 bases lying between them. The CDR3 spells CASSQSGRAFF. CDR3 DNA sequence: TGCGCCAGCAGCCAATCAGGTCGGGCTTTCTTT.

This clone has a single count. The chain uses TRBV20-1 and TRBJ2-7; D is unresolved. Germline V gene data show CDR1 as DFQATT and CDR2 as SNEGSKA (reference sequence). V lost 6 bases, J lost 3 bases, and 3 bases lay in between. This CDR3 is built from 9 residues. The CDR3 region has the DNA TGCAGTGCAAACTACGAGCAGTACTTC. Residues: CSANYEQYF.